This is a list of T cell receptor beta chains from one sample in a study of T cell responses to AZD1222 COVID-19 vaccine. Method: immunoSEQ multiplex PCR; TCRdb's copy keeps in-frame clones and lacks some. Among 95,000 to 150,000 clones listed, 85% to 90% were seen once. The source was peripheral blood, collected 28 days after the second AZD1222 dose. All receptors come from an adult who received the AZD1222 COVID-19 vaccine. The CDR3 runs from the conserved cysteine through the conserved F or W. Each record gives: J gene, V gene, clone size, CDR3 protein. For some rows the clone size is stated as once, few or many, or as a class when expanded; others skip it.

>TRBJ1-4|TRBV6-5|once
CASSRGQEKLFF
>TRBJ1-6|TRBV6-2/TRBV6-3|-
CASSSLDSYNSPLHF
>TRBJ1-3|TRBV5-1|-
CASSSMSSGNTIYF
>TRBJ1-1|TRBV5-1|-
CASSLAAEEAFF
>TRBJ1-1|TRBV30|few
CAWTRAREAFF
>TRBJ1-3|TRBV24-1|-
CATSDPGGNSGNTIYF
>TRBJ1-1|TRBV6-5|-
CASSYKRNTEAFF
>TRBJ1-1|TRBV14|-
CASSQDLNTEAFF
>TRBJ2-7|TRBV6-1|-
CASSVQLRGGRTYEQYF
>TRBJ1-6|TRBV5-1|-
CASSLGRDSPLHF
>TRBJ1-1|TRBV7-3|once
CASSLGVTEAFF
>TRBJ1-3|TRBV5-1|-
CASSSDRAMEGTIYF
>TRBJ1-1|TRBV6-5|once
CASSSGFGGTEAFF
>TRBJ1-5|TRBV19|-
CASRGQTTNNQPQHF
>TRBJ2-1|TRBV28|once
CASSSGEQFF
>TRBJ1-1|TRBV5-1|-
CASSQPGGTEAFF
>TRBJ2-7|TRBV7-6|-
CASSYGQGPSYEQYF
>TRBJ1-1|TRBV7-3|once
CASSPRQGSNTEAFF
>TRBJ1-5|TRBV3-1/TRBV3-2|-
CASSQGAAYSNQPQHF
>TRBJ1-3|TRBV3-1/TRBV3-2|-
CASSQDWSGNTIYF
>TRBJ2-3|TRBV5-1|-
CASSLYDPSTDTQYF
>TRBJ1-4|TRBV19|-
CASIGEKLFF
>TRBJ1-3|TRBV29-1|-
CGSTGESSGNTIYF
>TRBJ2-7|TRBV4-1|few
CASSQGQGLYEQYF
>TRBJ2-5|TRBV28|-
CASAGAGTETQYF
>TRBJ2-3|TRBV6-5|-
CAISLADTQYF
>TRBJ2-1|TRBV5-1|-
CASSLRLAGNEQFF
>TRBJ1-1|TRBV7-2|-
CASSRGMNTEAFF
>TRBJ2-5|TRBV10-3|-
CAISEAELGAKETQYF